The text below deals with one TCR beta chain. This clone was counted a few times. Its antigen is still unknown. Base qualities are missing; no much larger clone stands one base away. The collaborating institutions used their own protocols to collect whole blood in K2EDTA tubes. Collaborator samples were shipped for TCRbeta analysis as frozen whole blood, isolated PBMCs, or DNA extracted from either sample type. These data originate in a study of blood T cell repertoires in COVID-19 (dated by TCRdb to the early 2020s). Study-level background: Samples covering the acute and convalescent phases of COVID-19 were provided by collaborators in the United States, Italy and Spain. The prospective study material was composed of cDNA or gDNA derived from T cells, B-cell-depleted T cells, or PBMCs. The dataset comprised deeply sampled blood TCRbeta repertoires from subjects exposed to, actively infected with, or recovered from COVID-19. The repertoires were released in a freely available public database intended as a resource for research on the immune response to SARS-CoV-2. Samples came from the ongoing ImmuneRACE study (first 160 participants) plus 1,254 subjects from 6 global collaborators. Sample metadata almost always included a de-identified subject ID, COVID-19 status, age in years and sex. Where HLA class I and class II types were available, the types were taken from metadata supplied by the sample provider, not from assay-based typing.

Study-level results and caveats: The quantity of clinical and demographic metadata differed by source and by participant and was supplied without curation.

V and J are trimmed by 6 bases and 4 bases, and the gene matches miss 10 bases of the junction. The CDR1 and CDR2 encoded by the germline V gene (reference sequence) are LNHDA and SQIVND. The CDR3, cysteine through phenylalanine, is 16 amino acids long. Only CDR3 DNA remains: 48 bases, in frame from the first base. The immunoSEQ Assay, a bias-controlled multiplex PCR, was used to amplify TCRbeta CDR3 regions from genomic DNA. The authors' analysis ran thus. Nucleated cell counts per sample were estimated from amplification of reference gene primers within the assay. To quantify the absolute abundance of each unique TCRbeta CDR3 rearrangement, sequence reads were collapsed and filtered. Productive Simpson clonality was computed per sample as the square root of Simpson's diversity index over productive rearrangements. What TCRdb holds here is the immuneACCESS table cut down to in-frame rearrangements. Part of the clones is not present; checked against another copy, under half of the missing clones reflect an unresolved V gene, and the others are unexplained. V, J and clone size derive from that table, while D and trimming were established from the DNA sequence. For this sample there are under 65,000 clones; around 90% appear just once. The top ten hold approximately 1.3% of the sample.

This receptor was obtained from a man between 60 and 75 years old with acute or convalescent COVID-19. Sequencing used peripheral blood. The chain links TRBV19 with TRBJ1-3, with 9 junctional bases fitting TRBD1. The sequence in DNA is TGTGCCAGTAGAAGAACTGGGACAGGGAAGGGAAACACCATATATTTT. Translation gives CASRRTGTGKGNTIYF.